This is a list of T cell receptor beta chains from one sample in a study of blood T cell repertoires in COVID-19. Produced via immunoSEQ multiplex PCR; TCRdb's table is partial and in-frame only. The table shows 350,000 to 450,000 clones, with 80% to 90% occurring only once. Input material: PBMCs or T cells enriched from blood (not recorded which). These receptors all stem from a man under 40 who had recovered from COVID-19. Both conserved end residues are part of each CDR3. D genes are given only for firm matches. Rows give clone size only sometimes, using once, few, many, or a class for an expanded clone.

d_call: TRBD1
j_call: TRBJ2-7
v_call: TRBV7-9
clone_size: .
cdr3_nt: TGTGCCAGCAGCTTAGTAGGGACAGGGGGCTACGAGCAGTACTTC
cdr3_aa: CASSLVGTGGYEQYF

d_call: TRBD2
j_call: TRBJ2-1
v_call: TRBV7-9
clone_size: .
cdr3_nt: TGTGCCAGCAGCACCACTAGCGGTTACTACAATGAGCAGTTCTTC
cdr3_aa: CASSTTSGYYNEQFF

d_call: .
j_call: TRBJ2-4
v_call: TRBV7-2
clone_size: .
cdr3_nt: TGTGCCAGCAGCTTAGGGGGGCGGGCCGAAAAAGGCATTCAGTACTTC
cdr3_aa: CASSLGGRAEKGIQYF

d_call: TRBD2
j_call: TRBJ2-6
v_call: TRBV5-4
clone_size: .
cdr3_nt: TGTGCCAGCAGCCTCGGGGGGGCTGGGGCCAACGTCCTGACTTTC
cdr3_aa: CASSLGGAGANVLTF

d_call: TRBD1
j_call: TRBJ1-5
v_call: TRBV19
clone_size: .
cdr3_nt: TGTGCCAGTAGCCTTGACAGGGGGAATCAGCCCCAGCATTTT
cdr3_aa: CASSLDRGNQPQHF

d_call: .
j_call: TRBJ2-2
v_call: TRBV5-1
clone_size: .
cdr3_nt: TGCGCCAGCTCCGGAGATGGGGGAGGACACACCGGGGAGCTGTTTTTT
cdr3_aa: CASSGDGGGHTGELFF

d_call: TRBD2
j_call: TRBJ2-2
v_call: TRBV9
clone_size: .
cdr3_nt: TGTGCCAGCAGCGTAGACGGGAGGGAGACCGGGGAGCTGTTTTTT
cdr3_aa: CASSVDGRETGELFF

d_call: TRBD1
j_call: TRBJ2-7
v_call: TRBV5-6
clone_size: .
cdr3_nt: TGTGCCAGCAGCTACGGACAGGGGTGGTACGAGCAGTACTTC
cdr3_aa: CASSYGQGWYEQYF

d_call: .
j_call: TRBJ2-3
v_call: TRBV21-1
clone_size: .
cdr3_nt: TGTGCCAGCAGCAAAGGTATCCTGGAGGACTTCACAGATACGCAGTATTTT
cdr3_aa: CASSKGILEDFTDTQYF

d_call: TRBD1
j_call: TRBJ2-1
v_call: TRBV24-1
clone_size: .
cdr3_nt: TGTGCCACCAGTGGCAGGGGGCAGGCCTACAATGAGCAGTTCTTC
cdr3_aa: CATSGRGQAYNEQFF

d_call: TRBD2
j_call: TRBJ2-7
v_call: TRBV3-1/TRBV3-2
clone_size: .
cdr3_nt: TGTGCCAGCAGCCAACTAGCGGGAGGCTCCTACGAGCAGTACTTC
cdr3_aa: CASSQLAGGSYEQYF

d_call: TRBD2
j_call: TRBJ2-5
v_call: TRBV29-1
clone_size: .
cdr3_nt: TGCAGTGGTCTAGCGGGACTTAAAGAGACCCAGTACTTC
cdr3_aa: CSGLAGLKETQYF

d_call: .
j_call: TRBJ2-2
v_call: TRBV28
clone_size: .
cdr3_nt: TGTGCCAGCAGTTTTCCTACTAGCCCTCGCCCCTCGGACACCGGGGAGCTGTTTTTT
cdr3_aa: CASSFPTSPRPSDTGELFF

d_call: .
j_call: TRBJ1-3
v_call: TRBV28
clone_size: .
cdr3_nt: TGTGCCAGTATTAGGCGGAGCTCTGGAAACACCATATATTTT
cdr3_aa: CASIRRSSGNTIYF

d_call: TRBD1
j_call: TRBJ1-4
v_call: TRBV5-1
clone_size: .
cdr3_nt: TGCGCCAGCAGCTTTGGGACAGATCAGAGTCATGAAAAACTGTTTTTT
cdr3_aa: CASSFGTDQSHEKLFF

d_call: .
j_call: TRBJ1-3
v_call: TRBV19
clone_size: .
cdr3_nt: TGTGCCAGTAGCAGGGACAAAACTCCATCCCACGGAAACACCATATATTTT
cdr3_aa: CASSRDKTPSHGNTIYF

d_call: .
j_call: TRBJ2-1
v_call: TRBV5-1
clone_size: .
cdr3_nt: TGCGCCAGCAGCTCAAAACGGCCCGGGGGCAATGAGCAGTTCTTC
cdr3_aa: CASSSKRPGGNEQFF

d_call: .
j_call: TRBJ2-7
v_call: TRBV3-1/TRBV3-2
clone_size: .
cdr3_nt: TGTGCCAGCAGCCAAGCCAGCGTCTCGGCCTACGAGCAGTACTTC
cdr3_aa: CASSQASVSAYEQYF

d_call: TRBD2
j_call: TRBJ2-2
v_call: TRBV30
clone_size: .
cdr3_nt: TGTGCCTGGACCCCGGGACTAGCGGGTGTCGGGGAGCTGTTTTTT
cdr3_aa: CAWTPGLAGVGELFF

d_call: TRBD2
j_call: TRBJ2-1
v_call: TRBV11-3
clone_size: .
cdr3_nt: TGTGCCAGCAGCTTAGAGGGGTGGGCTAGCGGGCCTAATGAGCAGTTCTTC
cdr3_aa: CASSLEGWASGPNEQFF

d_call: .
j_call: TRBJ2-5
v_call: TRBV15
clone_size: .
cdr3_nt: TGTGCCACCAGCAGACTAGCCCAAGAGACCCAGTACTTC
cdr3_aa: CATSRLAQETQYF

d_call: .
j_call: TRBJ2-7
v_call: TRBV28
clone_size: .
cdr3_nt: TGTGCCAGCACCCGAGGCCTCTCCTACGAGCAGTACTTC
cdr3_aa: CASTRGLSYEQYF

d_call: TRBD1
j_call: TRBJ2-7
v_call: TRBV7-9
clone_size: .
cdr3_nt: TGTGCCAGCAGCGTAAGACAGGGCTACTCCTACGAGCAGTACTTC
cdr3_aa: CASSVRQGYSYEQYF

d_call: TRBD2
j_call: TRBJ2-1
v_call: TRBV5-1
clone_size: .
cdr3_nt: TGCGCCAGCAGCACACGACTACCAGCGGGGAACAATGAGCAGTTCTTC
cdr3_aa: CASSTRLPAGNNEQFF

d_call: TRBD1
j_call: TRBJ2-7
v_call: TRBV5-1
clone_size: .
cdr3_nt: TGCGCCAGCAGCTCAGAGGACAGGGGGCTCTACGAGCAGTACTTC
cdr3_aa: CASSSEDRGLYEQYF

d_call: .
j_call: TRBJ1-4
v_call: TRBV28
clone_size: .
cdr3_nt: TGTGCCAGCACCTCAATTTGGGGCCGGCCTGCAACTAATGAAAAACTGTTTTTT
cdr3_aa: CASTSIWGRPATNEKLFF

d_call: TRBD1
j_call: TRBJ1-1
v_call: TRBV11-2
clone_size: .
cdr3_nt: TGTGCCAGCAGCATTGACAGGGGCACTGAAGCTTTCTTT
cdr3_aa: CASSIDRGTEAFF

d_call: TRBD2
j_call: TRBJ2-2
v_call: TRBV28
clone_size: .
cdr3_nt: TGTGCCAGCAGTCCTATGCCCGGAGTAGCGGGAGTCCCCGGGGAGCTGTTTTTT
cdr3_aa: CASSPMPGVAGVPGELFF

d_call: TRBD2
j_call: TRBJ2-2
v_call: TRBV7-8
clone_size: .
cdr3_nt: TGTGCCAGCAGCCCGGGGCGGAAATATCAAGCTAGCGGGAGTGTTGACGGGGAGCTGTTTTTT
cdr3_aa: CASSPGRKYQASGSVDGELFF

d_call: .
j_call: TRBJ1-1
v_call: TRBV3-1/TRBV3-2
clone_size: .
cdr3_nt: TGTGCCAGCAGCCAAGGGCACCGGCGGGCTTTCTTT
cdr3_aa: CASSQGHRRAFF

d_call: .
j_call: TRBJ2-1
v_call: TRBV20-1
clone_size: .
cdr3_nt: TGCAGTGCCCTAACAGGGAATGAGCAGTTCTTC
cdr3_aa: CSALTGNEQFF

d_call: .
j_call: TRBJ1-1
v_call: TRBV29-1
clone_size: few
cdr3_nt: TGCAGCGTTGCGCAACAGGGTGAATGGACTGAAGCTTTCTTT
cdr3_aa: CSVAQQGEWTEAFF

d_call: .
j_call: TRBJ1-2
v_call: TRBV6-4
clone_size: .
cdr3_nt: TGTGCCAGCGCCCCCGACAGTTCTTATGGCTACACCTTC
cdr3_aa: CASAPDSSYGYTF

d_call: .
j_call: TRBJ2-1
v_call: TRBV24-1
clone_size: once
cdr3_nt: TGTGCCACCAGTGATAAGTGGGGGCGCAAGGATGAGCAGTTCTTC
cdr3_aa: CATSDKWGRKDEQFF

d_call: .
j_call: TRBJ1-5
v_call: TRBV19
clone_size: .
cdr3_nt: TGTGCCAGTAGTCGGAGCGTCCTCCTTCACTATAGCAATCAGCCCCAGCATTTT
cdr3_aa: CASSRSVLLHYSNQPQHF

d_call: TRBD2
j_call: TRBJ2-1
v_call: TRBV18
clone_size: once
cdr3_nt: TGTGCCAGCTCACCACCGGGACTAGCGCTCTACAATGAGCAGTTCTTC
cdr3_aa: CASSPPGLALYNEQFF

d_call: TRBD1
j_call: TRBJ1-5
v_call: TRBV19
clone_size: .
cdr3_nt: TGTGCCAGTTCGAGAAGTTTGGGACAGGCTAGCAATCAGCCCCAGCATTTT
cdr3_aa: CASSRSLGQASNQPQHF

d_call: .
j_call: TRBJ2-6
v_call: TRBV4-2
clone_size: .
cdr3_nt: TGTGCCAGCAGCCGGTCGTCAGGGGGGTCTGGGGCCAACGTCCTGACTTTC
cdr3_aa: CASSRSSGGSGANVLTF

d_call: .
j_call: TRBJ1-1
v_call: TRBV18
clone_size: .
cdr3_nt: TGTGCCAGCTCACGGGGCACCGACACTGAAGCTTTCTTT
cdr3_aa: CASSRGTDTEAFF

d_call: .
j_call: TRBJ1-1
v_call: TRBV15
clone_size: .
cdr3_nt: TGTGCCACCAGCAGAGAGGGCAGTCTGAACACTGAAGCTTTCTTT
cdr3_aa: CATSREGSLNTEAFF

d_call: TRBD2
j_call: TRBJ2-1
v_call: TRBV27
clone_size: .
cdr3_nt: TGTGCCAGCAGTCTTAGCGGGAGCTCCTACAATGAGCAGTTCTTC
cdr3_aa: CASSLSGSSYNEQFF

d_call: .
j_call: TRBJ2-1
v_call: TRBV10-3
clone_size: .
cdr3_nt: TGTGCCATCAGTGCAGCGGAGAGCTACAATGAGCAGTTCTTC
cdr3_aa: CAISAAESYNEQFF

d_call: TRBD1
j_call: TRBJ1-1
v_call: TRBV28
clone_size: .
cdr3_nt: TGTGCCAGCAGACCCATGGACAGGGGCCCGGGGACTGAAGCTTTCTTT
cdr3_aa: CASRPMDRGPGTEAFF

d_call: .
j_call: TRBJ1-3
v_call: TRBV2
clone_size: few
cdr3_nt: TGTGCCAGCACGCACAGGGAACGAAACTCTGGAAACACCATATATTTT
cdr3_aa: CASTHRERNSGNTIYF

d_call: .
j_call: TRBJ2-5
v_call: TRBV19
clone_size: .
cdr3_nt: TGTGCCAGTAGCGGACTGAGTAGCACACAAGAGACCCAGTACTTC
cdr3_aa: CASSGLSSTQETQYF

d_call: .
j_call: TRBJ1-2
v_call: TRBV9
clone_size: once
cdr3_nt: TGTGCCAGCAGCGCCCATGAGGGCCACAACAGGGATGTCTATGGCTACACCTTC
cdr3_aa: CASSAHEGHNRDVYGYTF

d_call: .
j_call: TRBJ1-2
v_call: TRBV10-3
clone_size: once
cdr3_nt: TGTGCCATCAGTAACGAAGGGAGCTATGGCTACACCTTC
cdr3_aa: CAISNEGSYGYTF

d_call: TRBD2
j_call: TRBJ2-2
v_call: TRBV19
clone_size: .
cdr3_nt: TGTGCCAGTAGCGTGGGGCCAGCGGGAGGCCGGGCCACCGGGGAGCTGTTTTTT
cdr3_aa: CASSVGPAGGRATGELFF

d_call: TRBD1
j_call: TRBJ2-7
v_call: TRBV28
clone_size: .
cdr3_nt: TGTGCCAGCACTCTCCACCGGGACAGGGGCTACGAGCAGTACTTC
cdr3_aa: CASTLHRDRGYEQYF

d_call: .
j_call: TRBJ2-1
v_call: TRBV18
clone_size: .
cdr3_nt: TGTGCCAGCTCACCACCGCGGCAAAGCTCCTACAATGAGCAGTTCTTC
cdr3_aa: CASSPPRQSSYNEQFF

d_call: .
j_call: TRBJ1-5
v_call: TRBV7-9
clone_size: .
cdr3_nt: TGTGCCAGCAGCTCCAGTGGACAGATCAATCAGCCCCAGCATTTT
cdr3_aa: CASSSSGQINQPQHF

d_call: .
j_call: TRBJ2-3
v_call: TRBV28
clone_size: once
cdr3_nt: TGTGCCAGCAGTTTTTCCAGGACAGATACGCAGTATTTT
cdr3_aa: CASSFSRTDTQYF

d_call: TRBD2
j_call: TRBJ2-7
v_call: TRBV27
clone_size: .
cdr3_nt: TGTGCCAGCAGCTTAGCGGGAGGCCTCGGCGAATACGAGCAGTACTTC
cdr3_aa: CASSLAGGLGEYEQYF

d_call: .
j_call: TRBJ1-5
v_call: TRBV24-1
clone_size: once
cdr3_nt: TGTGCCACCAGTGACCCCAGAAGCAATCAGCCCCAGCATTTT
cdr3_aa: CATSDPRSNQPQHF

d_call: TRBD1
j_call: TRBJ2-5
v_call: TRBV11-1
clone_size: .
cdr3_nt: TGTGCCAGCAGCTTAGTGGACAGGGGAAGGGAGACCCAGTACTTC
cdr3_aa: CASSLVDRGRETQYF

d_call: .
j_call: TRBJ2-7
v_call: TRBV5-1
clone_size: .
cdr3_nt: TGCGCCCGCAGCTGGGAGGGGGGGATCTACGAGCAGTACTTC
cdr3_aa: CARSWEGGIYEQYF

d_call: .
j_call: TRBJ2-6
v_call: TRBV5-4
clone_size: .
cdr3_nt: TGTGCCAGCAGCCAAATCACTGAACCGGTTGGGGCCAACGTCCTGACTTTC
cdr3_aa: CASSQITEPVGANVLTF

d_call: TRBD2
j_call: TRBJ2-2
v_call: TRBV12-3/TRBV12-4
clone_size: .
cdr3_nt: TGTGCCAGCAGTCCGGGCGGGAGCGGGGAGCTGTTTTTT
cdr3_aa: CASSPGGSGELFF

d_call: .
j_call: TRBJ2-7
v_call: TRBV19
clone_size: .
cdr3_nt: TGTGCCAGTAAAATGGGGGGGACAGGCTCCTACGAGCAGTACTTC
cdr3_aa: CASKMGGTGSYEQYF